A selection of T cell receptor beta chains follows, all from one sample in a study of shared clonotypes between healthy human individuals. Some clones are missing from TCRdb's copy, which holds only in-frame ones; the method was immunoSEQ multiplex PCR. The table includes about 2 million clones, over 85% detected once. The sample was naive CD8+ T cells sorted from blood. The receptors shown here come from a man younger than 35 in good health. Each CDR3 is given with its conserved first and last residue. D genes are given only for firm matches. Only part of the rows carry a size: once, few, many, or a class if the clone is expanded.

d_call clone_size j_call v_call cdr3_aa cdr3_nt
TRBD1 - TRBJ1-2 TRBV27 CASSSPGQGILYGYTF TGTGCCAGCAGTTCGCCGGGACAGGGGATATTATATGGCTACACCTTC
- - TRBJ1-2 TRBV6-5 CASSYSEGTYGYTF TGTGCCAGCAGTTACTCGGAAGGGACCTATGGCTACACCTTC
TRBD2 - TRBJ2-5 TRBV6-5 CASRSSGIETQYF TGTGCCAGCCGAAGTAGCGGGATCGAGACCCAGTACTTC
TRBD1 once TRBJ2-7 TRBV7-9 CASSLGDRSSYEQYF TGTGCCAGCAGCTTAGGGGACAGGTCTTCCTACGAGCAGTACTTC
- - TRBJ2-7 TRBV5-1 CASSLALDLSYEQYF TGCGCCAGCAGCTTGGCCCTGGACTTATCCTACGAGCAGTACTTC
- - TRBJ2-2 TRBV5-5 CASSLSLGLNTGELFF TGTGCCAGCAGCTTGTCACTGGGTCTTAACACCGGGGAGCTGTTTTTT
- - TRBJ2-5 TRBV11-2 CASSLITATQETQYF TGTGCCAGCAGCCTCATAACAGCGACCCAAGAGACCCAGTACTTC
- once TRBJ2-1 TRBV30 CAWKGERGPISNEQFF TGTGCCTGGAAGGGGGAACGGGGCCCCATCTCTAATGAGCAGTTCTTC
- - TRBJ2-5 TRBV30 CAWRGDAETQYF TGTGCCTGGAGGGGAGATGCAGAGACCCAGTACTTC
- - TRBJ2-3 TRBV28 CASSPYQTRTDTQYF TGTGCCAGCAGTCCTTACCAAACGAGAACAGATACGCAGTATTTT
- - TRBJ2-1 TRBV9 CASSVSGRGPHNEQFF TGTGCCAGCAGCGTGTCGGGGCGGGGGCCCCACAATGAGCAGTTCTTC
- - TRBJ1-3 TRBV13 CASSRDLSTGNTIYF TGTGCCAGCAGCCGGGATCTATCAACCGGAAACACCATATATTTT
- - TRBJ2-7 TRBV4-1 CASSQVPGGDYEQYF TGCGCCAGCAGCCAAGTGCCTGGAGGGGACTACGAGCAGTACTTC
- - TRBJ2-7 TRBV5-6 CASSDGGAYEQYF TGTGCCAGCTCGGACGGGGGAGCCTACGAGCAGTACTTC
- - TRBJ1-1 TRBV13 CASSLGGLTEAFF TGTGCCAGCAGCTTGGGCGGGCTGACTGAAGCTTTCTTT
TRBD2 - TRBJ2-2 TRBV5-4 CASRFGLAGGGGELFF TGTGCCAGCAGATTCGGACTAGCGGGAGGAGGCGGGGAGCTGTTTTTT
- - TRBJ2-5 TRBV10-1 CASSESVGPAGEETQYF TGCGCCAGCAGTGAGTCGGTTGGTCCAGCTGGGGAAGAGACCCAGTACTTC
- - TRBJ2-1 TRBV4-1 CASSQVGGGVYNEQFF TGCGCCAGCAGCCAAGTTGGAGGAGGCGTCTACAATGAGCAGTTCTTC
- - TRBJ2-1 TRBV10-2 CASSDYLASSYNEQFF TGCGCCAGCAGTGACTACCTAGCGAGCTCCTACAATGAGCAGTTCTTC
- - TRBJ1-1 TRBV2 CASTGGLEAFF TGTGCCAGCACCGGGGGGCTTGAAGCTTTCTTT
- - TRBJ2-7 TRBV5-4 CASPRHSQNRGYEQYF TGTGCCAGTCCCCGTCATTCTCAGAATAGAGGTTACGAGCAGTACTTC
- - TRBJ1-4 TRBV6-1 CASSQQSGYNEKLFF TGTGCCAGCAGCCAACAGTCAGGGTATAATGAAAAACTGTTTTTT
- - TRBJ2-1 TRBV4-1 CASSQDYNEQFF TGCGCCAGCAGCCAAGACTATAATGAGCAGTTCTTC
- - TRBJ2-3 TRBV27 CASRPLAPKGGDTQYF TGTGCCAGCAGGCCACTAGCGCCAAAGGGGGGAGACACGCAGTATTTT
TRBD1 - TRBJ1-2 TRBV10-2 CASSVGQLNYGYTF TGCGCCAGCAGTGTGGGACAGCTTAACTATGGCTACACCTTC
TRBD1 - TRBJ1-5 TRBV25-1 CASSQGGRNQPQHF TGTGCCAGCAGCCAGGGGGGGCGGAATCAGCCCCAGCATTTT
TRBD1 - TRBJ2-7 TRBV9 CASSLTGASSYEQYF TGTGCCAGCAGCCTCACAGGGGCCTCCTCCTACGAGCAGTACTTC
- - TRBJ2-1 TRBV6-4 CASSDSAGTSEQFF TGTGCCAGCAGTGACTCTGCAGGGACTTCTGAGCAGTTCTTC
TRBD2 - TRBJ2-7 TRBV5-6 CASSSLREGLSPYEQYF TGTGCCAGCAGCTCCCTGCGGGAGGGCCTTTCCCCCTACGAGCAGTACTTC
- - TRBJ2-1 TRBV5-1 CASSSRTGAFDEQFF TGCGCCAGCAGCTCTCGGACGGGGGCTTTCGATGAGCAGTTCTTC
- once TRBJ2-7 TRBV11-2 CASSGSPDHYEQYF TGTGCCAGCAGCGGGTCGCCGGATCACTACGAGCAGTACTTC
TRBD1 - TRBJ2-7 TRBV13 CASSPLGQGVYEQYF TGTGCCAGCAGCCCCCTGGGACAGGGAGTGTACGAGCAGTACTTC
TRBD2 - TRBJ2-1 TRBV10-3 CAISPWGSGGADEQFF TGTGCCATCAGTCCCTGGGGGAGCGGGGGGGCCGATGAGCAGTTCTTC
- - TRBJ2-7 TRBV25-1 CASSQSGRGNEQYF TGTGCCAGCAGTCAATCAGGCAGGGGCAACGAGCAGTACTTC
- once TRBJ1-2 TRBV19 CASRFPEIGYTF TGTGCCAGTAGGTTTCCAGAGATTGGCTACACCTTC
TRBD2 - TRBJ2-1 TRBV7-2 CASSPLTSEVDNEQFF TGTGCCAGCAGCCCTTTGACTAGCGAAGTCGACAATGAGCAGTTCTTC
TRBD1 - TRBJ1-1 TRBV7-9 CASSDDRGAEAFF TGTGCCAGCAGCGACGACAGGGGGGCTGAAGCTTTCTTT
- once TRBJ2-7 TRBV14 CASSLMAESEQYF TGTGCCAGCTCATTGATGGCGGAGAGCGAGCAGTACTTC
- - TRBJ1-5 TRBV27 CASSLSGGDGNQPQHF TGTGCCAGCAGTTTATCTGGAGGGGATGGCAATCAGCCCCAGCATTTT
- few TRBJ1-2 TRBV5-4 CASSLLAEANYGYTF TGTGCCAGCAGCTTGCTGGCAGAAGCTAACTATGGCTACACCTTC
- - TRBJ2-1 TRBV12-5 CASGRDEYNEQFF TGTGCTAGTGGACGGGACGAGTACAATGAGCAGTTCTTC
TRBD2 - TRBJ2-2 TRBV5-1 CASSFWREGPTGELFF TGCGCCAGCAGCTTTTGGAGGGAGGGCCCTACCGGGGAGCTGTTTTTT
TRBD1 many TRBJ1-5 TRBV28 CASRFTGASQPQHF TGTGCCAGCAGGTTCACAGGGGCAAGTCAGCCCCAGCATTTT
- - TRBJ2-7 TRBV7-9 CASSPAPNEQYF TGTGCCAGCAGCCCCGCCCCCAACGAGCAGTACTTC
- - TRBJ2-7 TRBV6-1 CASSKLDSETYEQYF TGTGCCAGCAGTAAACTTGACAGTGAAACCTACGAGCAGTACTTC
TRBD2 - TRBJ2-1 TRBV29-1 CSVMLAGVGGNEQFF TGCAGCGTGATGCTAGCGGGAGTGGGTGGCAATGAGCAGTTCTTC
- - TRBJ2-6 TRBV30 CAWDSWAEGANVLTF TGTGCCTGGGATTCGTGGGCCGAGGGGGCCAACGTCCTGACTTTC
TRBD2 - TRBJ2-1 TRBV9 CASSVGASGSGNEQFF TGTGCCAGCAGCGTAGGGGCTAGCGGGAGTGGCAATGAGCAGTTCTTC